This section outlines one TCR beta chain sequence together with its context. Naivety among CD8 cells was defined by CD45RO negativity and positive CCR7 selection, thereby excluding terminally differentiated effector memory CD45RA+ cells. These data are taken from a study of shared clonotypes between healthy human individuals. This CDR3 comprises 18 residues. In germline, CDR1 is LNHNV, CDR2 YYDKDF (reference sequence). Trimming removed 0 bases from V and 7 bases from J; junction bases left unmatched: 18. Assay: immunoSEQ multiplex PCR; the TCRdb copy retains only in-frame clones and omits some. This sample has millions of clones, with about 95% found just once.

The sequenced sample was naive CD8+ T cells sorted from blood. This sequence was found in a man aged 18 to 29 in good health. V is TRBV15 and J is TRBJ2-7, with TRBD1 identical over 7 bases. In DNA form, the CDR3 reads TGTGCCACCAGCAGAGAGAGTGGGGAAGAAGGGGGCTGGGAAGAGCAGTACTTC. It yields the protein CATSRESGEEGGWEEQYF.